This T cell receptor beta chain is drawn from a study of CD8 T cells in Susac syndrome. Turning to the study itself: When blood was drawn, patients with Susac syndrome were on intravenous immunoglobulin alone, on corticosteroids, or therapy-naive.

Reverse transcription of about 0.5 to 1 ug RNA used random hexamers. The TCR beta CDR3 was amplified by immunoSEQ multiplex PCR across 54 Vbeta, 13 Jbeta. MiXCR, applied by TCRdb to the immunoSEQ multiplex PCR reads, yields one record per CDR3 protein. The sample lists about 150,000 distinct CDR3 sequences, roughly 96% occurring once. Sequencing was done on a sample of CD4+ T cells from PBMCs. This sequence originates from a human donor with Susac syndrome.

CDR3 nucleotide sequence: TGTGCCAGCAGCTTGGCGGGACACAAAACCTCCTATGGCTACACCTTC. Translated, it gives CASSLAGHKTSYGYTF. This rearrangement joins TRBV5-6 to TRBJ1-2, with a weak D call TRBD1 (6 bases). Germline CDR1 SGHDT, CDR2 YYEEEE. This CDR3 is 16 amino acids long. Trimming removed 0 bases at V and 4 bases at J, with 16 bases between. Full variable domain (outside the CDR3, taken from reference TRBV5-6 and TRBJ1-2): DAGVTQSPTHLIKTRGQQVTLRCSPKSGHDTVSWYQQALGQGPQFIFQYYEEEERQRGNFPDRFSGHQFPNYSSELNVNALLLGDSALYLCASSLAGHKTSYGYTFGSGTRLTVV.